This T cell receptor (beta chain) was found in a study of response to subunit inactivated influenza vaccine. V dropped 6 bases and J dropped 0; count of bases not matched to a gene: 11. The CDR3 loop spans 18 amino acids. CDR1 and CDR2 from the germline V gene are LGHNA and YNFKEQ. In the case of this clonotype: Its matching antigen is unknown.

TCRdb reanalysed the RT-PCR reads using MiXCR and keeps one entry per CDR3 protein. The sample lists over 800,000 distinct CDR3 sequences; less than 25% were seen once. Whole-study findings and limits: The authors proposed limited new T cell recruitment per seasonal influenza vaccination.

The chain carries TRBV4-2 and TRBJ2-3, with TRBD2 matching 11 bases. The starting material was PBMCs from blood, obtained 5 days after vaccination. The TCR was taken from a man between 45 and 60 years old who received an inactivated influenza vaccine. CDR3 nucleotides: TGTGCCAGCAGTACCGGGACTAGCGGTCGCGCTAGCACAGATACGCAGTATTTT. Translated, it gives CASSTGTSGRASTDTQYF.